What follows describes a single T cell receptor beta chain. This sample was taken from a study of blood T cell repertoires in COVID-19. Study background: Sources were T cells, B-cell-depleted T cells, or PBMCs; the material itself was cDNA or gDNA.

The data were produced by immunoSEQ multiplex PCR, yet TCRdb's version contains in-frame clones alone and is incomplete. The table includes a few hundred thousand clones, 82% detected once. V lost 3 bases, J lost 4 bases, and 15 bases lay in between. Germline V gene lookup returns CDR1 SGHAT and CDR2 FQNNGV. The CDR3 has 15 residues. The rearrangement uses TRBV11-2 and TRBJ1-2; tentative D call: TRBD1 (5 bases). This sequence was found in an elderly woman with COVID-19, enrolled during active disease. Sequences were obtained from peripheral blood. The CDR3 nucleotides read TGTGCCAGCAGCTTGGGCCTGGGACTCACCTATGGCTACACCTTC. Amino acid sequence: CASSLGLGLTYGYTF.